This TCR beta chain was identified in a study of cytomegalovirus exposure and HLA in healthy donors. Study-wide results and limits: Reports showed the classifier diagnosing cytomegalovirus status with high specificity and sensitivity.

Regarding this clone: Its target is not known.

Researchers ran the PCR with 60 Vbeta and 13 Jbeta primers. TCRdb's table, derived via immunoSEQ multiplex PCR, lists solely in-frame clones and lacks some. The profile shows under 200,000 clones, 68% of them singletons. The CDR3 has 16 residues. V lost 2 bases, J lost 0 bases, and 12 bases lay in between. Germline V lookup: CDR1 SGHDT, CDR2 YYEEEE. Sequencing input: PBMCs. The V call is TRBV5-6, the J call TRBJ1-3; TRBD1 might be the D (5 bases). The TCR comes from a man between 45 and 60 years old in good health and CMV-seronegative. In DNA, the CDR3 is TGTGCCAGCAGCTTTGGTAGGGGATCCTCTGGAAACACCATATATTTT. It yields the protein CASSFGRGSSGNTIYF.